The clone carrying this TCR beta chain was observed a handful of times. Its antigen is unknown. The entirety of the isolated RNA underwent reverse transcription, so expressed TCRB transcripts were sequenced. TCRdb's copy holds only in-frame clones and misses some; the assay was immunoSEQ multiplex PCR. The sample lists 350,000 to 400,000 clones; roughly an eighth were seen once. The data derive from a study of beta chain features in type 1 diabetes. Study-level information: Cell yields, gender and age were similar in healthy donors and patients.

Whole-study results and caveats: Moderately but significantly shorter TCRB CDR3s were found in Type 1 diabetes patients in all four CD4+ subsets.

The sequenced material came from naive CD4+ T cells from blood. This TCR came from a woman aged 18 to 35 with type 1 diabetes.

The CDR3 DNA is TGTGCCAGCAGTACCAGGGGAGATCAGCCCCAGCATTTT. It encodes CASSTRGDQPQHF. The J gene is TRBJ1-5, the V gene TRBV27, with D perhaps TRBD1 (6 bases). The CDR3 runs 13 residues. V lost 5 bases to trimming and J lost 5 bases, with 10 bases between them. CDR1 and CDR2 (germline): MNHEY, SMNVEV (reference sequence).